These 20 T cell receptor beta chains came from one sample sequenced in a study of shared T cell receptors in the human thymus. TCRdb's table, derived via immunoSEQ multiplex PCR, lists solely in-frame clones and lacks some. The sample consists of 55,000 to 75,000 clones, 90% to 95% of them appearing once. Material for sequencing was thymocytes. The receptors here all came from a human donor.

The genes are TRBV6-6 and TRBJ2-7; the D call may be TRBD1 or TRBD2 (5 bases each). The germline V and J ends were trimmed by 5 bases and 3 bases, with 17 bases remaining between them. CDR1 is MNHNY and CDR2 is SVGAGI in the germline V gene (reference sequence). The CDR3 loop spans 15 amino acids. The CDR3 sequence is CASSDWGSLGYEQYF. In DNA form, the CDR3 reads TGTGCCAGCAGTGACTGGGGGAGCCTTGGCTACGAGCAGTACTTC.

In this sample, this clone turned up once. The J gene is TRBJ2-1, the V gene TRBV5-5; possible D gene TRBD2, 5 bases. Germline V gene lookup returns CDR1 SGHKS and CDR2 YYEKEE (reference sequence). V lost 0 bases and J 6 bases, leaving 10 bases between the germline ends. The CDR3 runs 14 residues. The CDR3 nucleotides are TGTGCCAGCAGCTTGGAGGCGGGCCTCAATGAGCAGTTCTTC. Translating it yields CASSLEAGLNEQFF.

This chain uses TRBV2 with TRBJ1-2, with D uncertain. V lost 5 bases and J lost 4, with 11 bases in between. Germline V CDR1 and CDR2: SNHLY, FYNNEI. The CDR3 loop spans 13 amino acids. The CDR3 loop is CASSWVTPYGYTF. The CDR3 nucleotides read TGTGCCAGCAGTTGGGTCACCCCCTATGGCTACACCTTC.

V and J are TRBV11-1 and TRBJ1-1, with unresolved D. Deletions cut 3 bases from V and 0 bases from J, with 8 bases between. Looked up from germline, CDR1 is SGHAT and CDR2 is FQDESV (reference sequence). The CDR3 loop spans 14 amino acids. CDR3 region: CASSFGPMNTEAFF. CDR3 DNA: TGTGCCAGCAGCTTTGGACCGATGAACACTGAAGCTTTCTTT.

This clone turned up a few times. This chain uses TRBV20-1 with TRBJ2-3, with D possibly matching TRBD1 (5 bases). Germline V gives CDR1 DFQATT, CDR2 SNEGSKA (reference sequence). The CDR3 spans 10 residues. The germline V and J ends were trimmed by 4 bases and 11 bases, with 10 bases remaining between them. CDR3 in amino acids: CSAIRTRQYF. The CDR3 DNA sequence: TGCAGTGCTATCCGGACAAGGCAGTATTTT.

This chain uses TRBV4-2 with TRBJ1-5; D not certain. V was shortened by 2 bases and J by 7 bases, with 9 bases between the two germline ends. The germline gives CDR1 LGHNA, CDR2 YNFKEQ. CDR3 length equals 13 residues. Here the CDR3 reads CASSQPKRQPQHF. CDR3 DNA: TGTGCCAGCAGCCAACCAAAGAGGCAGCCCCAGCATTTT.

The V call is TRBV20-1, the J call TRBJ1-5; D is possibly TRBD1 (5 bases). This CDR3 has 10 residues. CDR1 is DFQATT, CDR2 SNEGSKA, per germline (reference sequence). The V end lost 6 bases, the J end lost 12 bases, and 12 bases lay between the germline ends. The CDR3 DNA sequence: TGCAGTGCACAGGACCTTAACCAGCATTTT. Its protein is CSAQDLNQHF.

In nucleotides, the CDR3 is TGCGCCAGCAGAAACAGGTTAGGCCCTTCGGCCCTCCACTTT. This translates into CASRNRLGPSALHF. The chain links TRBV4-1 to TRBJ1-6; D perhaps matches TRBD1 (5 bases). Germline CDR1 reads MGHRA; CDR2 reads YSYEKL. The CDR3 consists of 14 residues. V lost 6 bases and J lost 14, with 20 bases in between.

The chain combines TRBV9 with TRBJ2-3; D is unresolved. This CDR3 is 15 amino acids long. The germline V and J ends were trimmed by 3 bases and 0 bases, with 11 bases remaining between them. Germline V CDR1 and CDR2: SGDLS, YYNGEE. The CDR3 nucleotides read TGTGCCAGCAGCGACGGTACCTCTAGCACAGATACGCAGTATTTT. Translated, it gives CASSDGTSSTDTQYF.

The CDR3 here is CASSSVPAGSSGANVLTF. DNA for the CDR3: TGTGCCAGCAGCTCCGTCCCGGCCGGGAGCTCTGGGGCCAACGTCCTGACTTTC. V and J are TRBV7-3 and TRBJ2-6, with D possibly TRBD2 on 6 matching bases. Trimming took off 4 bases at V and 0 bases at J, with 16 bases between the two ends. Germline V gene lookup returns CDR1 SGHTA and CDR2 FQGTGA. CDR3 length: 18 residues.

The V gene is TRBV7-3, the J gene TRBJ2-5; D perhaps matches TRBD1 (6 bases). The CDR3 extends over 19 amino acids. Germline assignment: CDR1 SGHTA and CDR2 FQGTGA. The V and J ends lost 4 bases and 1 base respectively, with 25 bases between them. The CDR3 DNA reads TGTGCCAGCAGCTCCGAGGACGATAACCGGGACATGGCCCAAGAGACCCAGTACTTC. It is translated as CASSSEDDNRDMAQETQYF.

The V gene is TRBV7-3, the J gene TRBJ2-1, with TRBD2 as a possible D gene (6 bases). The CDR3 runs to 16 residues. Trimming removed 5 bases at V and 7 bases at J, with 21 bases between. CDR1 and CDR2 (germline): SGHTA, FQGTGA. The CDR3 nucleotides read TGTGCCAGCAGCCTACCTGGGGGAGGACTAACTAATGAGCAGTTCTTC. It codes for CASSLPGGGLTNEQFF.

The V and J genes are TRBV11-2 and TRBJ2-5, with 7 nucleotides matching TRBD2. The J call could be wrong; TRBJ2-7 is a better fit for the DNA end. CDR3 length equals 17 residues. The germline gives CDR1 SGHAT, CDR2 FQNNGV. DNA of the CDR3: TGTGCCAGCAGCTTAGATCCAGGGAGGGGAGTTTTGAACGAGCAGTACTTC. Translating gives CASSLDPGRGVLNEQYF.

This chain uses TRBV4-3 with TRBJ2-2, with 8 bases fitting TRBD1. This CDR3 has 19 amino acids. V was clipped by 0 bases and J by 0 bases; unmatched bases: 9. The V gene's germline CDR1 is LGHNA and CDR2 YSLEER. The CDR3 loop reads CASSQDLTGATANTGELFF. As DNA, the CDR3 is TGCGCCAGCAGCCAAGATCTGACAGGGGCCACCGCGAACACCGGGGAGCTGTTTTTT.

The V gene is TRBV15, the J gene TRBJ2-5; D not resolved. The ends were cut back, 5 bases at V and 5 bases at J, with 15 bases in the middle. Germline CDR1 and CDR2: LNHNV and YYDKDF (reference sequence). The CDR3 sequence is 14 residues long. The CDR3 reads CATSSPVEVETQYF. DNA for the CDR3: TGTGCCACCAGCTCCCCGGTCGAGGTGGAGACCCAGTACTTC.

The V call is TRBV11-2, the J call TRBJ1-2; the D is unclear. The germline V gene encodes CDR1 SGHAT and CDR2 FQNNGV. V gave up 7 bases and J gave up 7 bases, with 16 bases separating them. This CDR3 contains 13 residues. CDR3 in amino acids: CASIEQGLGGYTF. CDR3 sequence (DNA): TGTGCCAGCATCGAGCAAGGGCTTGGTGGCTACACCTTC. Based on the CDR3 plus reference TRBV11-2 and TRBJ1-2, the full variable domain is EAGVAQSPRYKIIEKRQSVAFWCNPISGHATLYWYQQILGQGPKLLIQFQNNGVVDDSQLPKDRFSAERLKGVDSTLKIQPAKLEDSAVYLCASIEQGLGGYTFGSGTRLTVV.

J is TRBJ1-4 and V is TRBV5-5; 8 bases are shared with TRBD1. Germline assignment: CDR1 SGHKS and CDR2 YYEKEE (reference sequence). V shed 4 bases, J shed 5 bases, and the junction held 7 bases outside the gene matches. CDR3 length equals 15 residues. The CDR3 bases are TGTGCCAGCAGCCGAACCGGGACAGGCAATGAAAAACTGTTTTTT. Protein: CASSRTGTGNEKLFF. Full variable domain (outside the CDR3, taken from reference TRBV5-5 and TRBJ1-4): DAGVTQSPTHLIKTRGQQVTLRCSPISGHKSVSWYQQVLGQGPQFIFQYYEKEERGRGNFPDRFSARQFPNYSSELNVNALLLGDSALYLCASSRTGTGNEKLFFGSGTQLSVL.

The CDR3 DNA follows: TGTGCCAGTAGTATAGGATTGGGCCAGGATTTGGAAGAGGGGGGGACCTACGAGCAGTACTTC. Protein product: CASSIGLGQDLEEGGTYEQYF. V usage is TRBV19 and J usage is TRBJ2-7; weak D call: TRBD2 (7 bases). Trimming removed 1 base at V and 2 bases at J, with 30 bases between. Germline V gives CDR1 LNHDA, CDR2 SQIVND (reference sequence). CDR3 length: 21 amino acids.

This sequence joins TRBV4-3 and TRBJ1-2; TRBD1 matches 10 bases. The germline V gene encodes CDR1 LGHNA and CDR2 YSLEER. This CDR3 has 15 residues. With V trimmed by 2 bases and J by 5 bases, 5 bases remained unmatched. CDR3 nucleotide sequence: TGCGCCAGCAGCCAAAGGACAGGGGGTCTTTATGGCTACACCTTC. This gives the protein CASSQRTGGLYGYTF.

This clone was seen just once. CDR3 loop: CASSHRSRGVPASGDQPQHF. CDR3 in DNA: TGTGCCAGCAGTCACCGCAGCCGCGGTGTACCAGCGTCTGGCGATCAGCCCCAGCATTTT. V gene TRBV27 combines with J gene TRBJ1-5; D is unresolved. V lost 5 bases and J lost 5, with 31 bases in between. This CDR3 is 20 amino acids long. CDR1 is MNHEY and CDR2 is SMNVEV in the germline V gene (reference sequence).